This entry is about one TCR beta chain. TCRdb's table, derived via immunoSEQ multiplex PCR, lists solely in-frame clones and lacks some. This table has fewer than 300,000 clones, around 89% appearing once. This sample is drawn from a study of blood T cell repertoires in COVID-19. The V gene's germline CDR1 is SGHNT and CDR2 YYREEE (reference sequence). This CDR3 region has 16 residues. The V gene end was trimmed by 4 bases and the J gene end by 5 bases; junction bases not matched to a gene: 10. Clinical history reported by participants formed the basis on which cohorts were assigned. The clonotype comes from a woman between 40 and 55 years old with acute COVID-19. This chain uses TRBV5-4 with TRBJ2-5, with 11 bases aligning to TRBD2. The sample was PBMCs or T cells enriched from blood (not recorded which). The CDR3 sequence: CASSIFGLAGGETQYF. The DNA of the CDR3 is TGTGCCAGCAGCATTTTCGGGCTAGCGGGAGGTGAGACCCAGTACTTC.